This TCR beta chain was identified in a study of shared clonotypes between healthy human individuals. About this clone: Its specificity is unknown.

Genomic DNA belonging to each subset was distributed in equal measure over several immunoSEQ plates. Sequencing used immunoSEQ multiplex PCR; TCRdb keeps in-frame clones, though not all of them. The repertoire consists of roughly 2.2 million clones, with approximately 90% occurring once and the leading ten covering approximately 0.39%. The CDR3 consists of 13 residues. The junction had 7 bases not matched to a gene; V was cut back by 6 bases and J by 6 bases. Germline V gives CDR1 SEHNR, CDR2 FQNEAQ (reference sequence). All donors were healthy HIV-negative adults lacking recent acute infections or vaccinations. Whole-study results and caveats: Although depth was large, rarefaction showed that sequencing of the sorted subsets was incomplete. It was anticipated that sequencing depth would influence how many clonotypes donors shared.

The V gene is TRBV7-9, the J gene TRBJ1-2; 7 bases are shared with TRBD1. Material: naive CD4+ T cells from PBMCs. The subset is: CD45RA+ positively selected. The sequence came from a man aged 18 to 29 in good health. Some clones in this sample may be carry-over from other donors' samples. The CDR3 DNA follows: TGTGCCAGCAGTTTACAGGGGATAGATGGCTACACCTTC. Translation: CASSLQGIDGYTF. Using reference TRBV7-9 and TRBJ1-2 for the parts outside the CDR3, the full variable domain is DTGVSQNPRHKITKRGQNVTFRCDPISEHNRLYWYRQTLGQGPEFLTYFQNEAQLEKSRLLSDRFSAERPKGSFSTLEIQRTEQGDSAMYLCASSLQGIDGYTFGSGTRLTVV.